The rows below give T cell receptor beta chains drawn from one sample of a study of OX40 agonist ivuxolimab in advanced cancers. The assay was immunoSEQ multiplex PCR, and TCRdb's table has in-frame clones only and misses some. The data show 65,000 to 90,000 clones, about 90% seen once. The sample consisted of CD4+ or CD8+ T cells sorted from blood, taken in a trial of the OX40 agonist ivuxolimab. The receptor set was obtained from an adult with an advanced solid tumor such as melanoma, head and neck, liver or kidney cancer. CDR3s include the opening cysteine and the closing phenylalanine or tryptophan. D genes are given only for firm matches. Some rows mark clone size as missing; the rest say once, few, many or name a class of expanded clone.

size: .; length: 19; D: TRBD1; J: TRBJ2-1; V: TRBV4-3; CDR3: CASSQDRPLGQGAYNEQFF; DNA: TGCGCCAGCAGCCAAGATCGCCCCCTTGGGCAGGGGGCCTACAATGAGCAGTTCTTC
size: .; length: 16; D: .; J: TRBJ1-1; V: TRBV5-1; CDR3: CASSPGLGGRNTEAFF; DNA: TGCGCCAGCAGCCCGGGTTTGGGGGGGCGAAACACTGAAGCTTTCTTT
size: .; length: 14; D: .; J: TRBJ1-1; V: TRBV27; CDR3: CASSPTAGTRKAFF; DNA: TGTGCCAGCAGTCCAACAGCCGGGACAAGAAAAGCTTTCTTT
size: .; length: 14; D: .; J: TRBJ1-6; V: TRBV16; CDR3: CASSHGEYNSPLHF; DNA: TGTGCCAGCAGCCATGGGGAGTATAATTCACCCCTCCACTTT
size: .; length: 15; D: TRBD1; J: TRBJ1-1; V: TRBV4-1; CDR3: CASSHQTGVKTEAFF; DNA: TGCGCCAGCAGCCACCAAACAGGGGTGAAGACTGAAGCTTTCTTT
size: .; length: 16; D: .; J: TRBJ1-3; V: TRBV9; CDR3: CASSVQDTLSGNTIYF; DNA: TGTGCCAGCAGCGTACAAGACACCCTCTCTGGAAACACCATATATTTT
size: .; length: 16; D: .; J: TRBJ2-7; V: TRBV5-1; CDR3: CASSLAGDAGWHEQYF; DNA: TGCGCCAGCAGCTTGGCTGGAGATGCAGGGTGGCACGAGCAGTACTTC
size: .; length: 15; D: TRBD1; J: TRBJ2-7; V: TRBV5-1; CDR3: CASSLVGQGAHEQYF; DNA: TGCGCCAGCAGCTTGGTAGGACAGGGGGCCCACGAGCAGTACTTC
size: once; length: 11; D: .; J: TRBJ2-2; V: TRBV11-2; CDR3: CASSLAGELFF; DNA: TGTGCCAGCAGCCTAGCAGGGGAGCTGTTTTTT
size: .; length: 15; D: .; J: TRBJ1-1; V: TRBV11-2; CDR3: CASTPWASMNTEAFF; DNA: TGTGCCAGCACTCCCTGGGCTTCTATGAACACTGAAGCTTTCTTT
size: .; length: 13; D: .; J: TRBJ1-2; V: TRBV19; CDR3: CASSTTRIYGYTF; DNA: TGTGCCAGTAGCACGACTCGGATCTATGGCTACACCTTC
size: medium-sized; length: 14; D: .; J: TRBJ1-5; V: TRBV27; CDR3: CASSLGAGFEPQHF; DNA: TGTGCCAGCAGTTTAGGAGCAGGGTTCGAGCCCCAGCATTTT
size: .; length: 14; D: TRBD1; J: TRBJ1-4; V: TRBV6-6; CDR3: CASSLGQGAEKLFF; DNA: TGTGCCAGCAGTCTTGGACAGGGGGCCGAAAAACTGTTTTTT
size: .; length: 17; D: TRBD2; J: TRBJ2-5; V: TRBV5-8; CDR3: CASSSKQILAGWETQYF; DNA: TGTGCCAGCAGCTCGAAACAAATATTAGCGGGGTGGGAGACCCAGTACTTC
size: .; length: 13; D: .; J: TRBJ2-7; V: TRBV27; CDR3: CASSSGSAYEQYF; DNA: TGTGCCAGCAGTTCGGGTAGTGCCTACGAGCAGTACTTC
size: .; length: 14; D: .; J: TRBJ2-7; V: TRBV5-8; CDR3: CASSLAGERYEQYF; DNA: TGTGCCAGCAGCTTGGCCGGGGAGCGATACGAGCAGTACTTC
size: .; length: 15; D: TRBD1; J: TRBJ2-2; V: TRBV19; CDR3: CASTIGTANTGELFF; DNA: TGTGCCAGTACTATTGGGACAGCGAACACCGGGGAGCTGTTTTTT
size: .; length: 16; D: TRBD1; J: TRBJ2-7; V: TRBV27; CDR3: CASTLLRSTGVHEQYF; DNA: TGTGCCAGCACCCTGTTACGTTCGACAGGGGTCCACGAGCAGTACTTC
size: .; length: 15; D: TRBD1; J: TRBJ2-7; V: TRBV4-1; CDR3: CASSQEGQGIDEQYF; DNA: TGCGCCAGCAGCCAAGAAGGACAGGGAATCGACGAGCAGTACTTC
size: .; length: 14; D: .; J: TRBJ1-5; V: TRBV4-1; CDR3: CASSQVKANQPQHF; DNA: TGCGCCAGCAGCCAAGTCAAGGCGAATCAGCCCCAGCATTTT
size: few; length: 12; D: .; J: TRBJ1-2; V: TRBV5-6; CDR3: CASSPVNYGYTF; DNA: TGTGCCAGCAGCCCTGTGAACTATGGCTACACCTTC
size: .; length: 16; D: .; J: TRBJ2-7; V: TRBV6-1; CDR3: CASSDPQGPELYEQYF; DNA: TGTGCCAGCAGTGACCCCCAGGGGCCGGAGCTCTACGAGCAGTACTTC
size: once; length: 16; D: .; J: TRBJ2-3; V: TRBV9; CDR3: CASSAGGHASTDTQYF; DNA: TGTGCCAGCAGCGCCGGGGGGCACGCCAGCACAGATACGCAGTATTTT
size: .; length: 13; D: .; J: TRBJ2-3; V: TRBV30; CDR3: CAWSAASWDTQYF; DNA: TGTGCCTGGAGTGCTGCCTCCTGGGATACGCAGTATTTT
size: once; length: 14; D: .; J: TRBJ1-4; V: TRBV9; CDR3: CASSGGTANEKLFF; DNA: TGTGCCAGCAGCGGAGGGACGGCAAATGAAAAACTGTTTTTT
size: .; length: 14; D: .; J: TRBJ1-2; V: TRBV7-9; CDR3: CASSLGGSSHGYTF; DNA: TGTGCCAGCAGCTTAGGAGGGAGCAGCCATGGCTACACCTTC
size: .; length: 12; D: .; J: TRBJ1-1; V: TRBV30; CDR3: CAWTDGNTEAFF; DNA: TGTGCCTGGACGGACGGGAACACTGAAGCTTTCTTT
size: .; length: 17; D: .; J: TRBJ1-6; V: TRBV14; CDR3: CASSQVGQNSYNSPLHF; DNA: TGTGCCAGCAGCCAGGTCGGACAGAACTCCTATAATTCACCCCTCCACTTT
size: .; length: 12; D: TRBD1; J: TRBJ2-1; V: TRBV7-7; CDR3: CASSHRGHEQFF; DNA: TGTGCTAGCAGCCACAGGGGCCACGAGCAGTTCTTC
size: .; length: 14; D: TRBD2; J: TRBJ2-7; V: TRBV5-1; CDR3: CASSLVREGYEQYF; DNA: TGCGCCAGCAGCTTGGTTAGGGAGGGGTACGAGCAGTACTTC
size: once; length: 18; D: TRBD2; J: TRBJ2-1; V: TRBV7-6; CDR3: CASSSPLAGGVSYNEQFF; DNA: TGTGCCAGCAGCTCCCCACTAGCGGGGGGCGTATCCTACAATGAGCAGTTCTTC
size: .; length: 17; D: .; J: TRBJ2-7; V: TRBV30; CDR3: CAWSVPSLSGRPYEQYF; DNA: TGTGCCTGGAGTGTACCCTCCCTTTCGGGGAGGCCCTACGAGCAGTACTTC
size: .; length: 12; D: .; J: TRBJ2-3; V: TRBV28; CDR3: CASTPGVGTQYF; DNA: TGTGCCAGCACCCCAGGAGTGGGTACGCAGTATTTT
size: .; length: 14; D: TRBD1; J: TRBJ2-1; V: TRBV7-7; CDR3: CASSSEVGTGEQFF; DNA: TGTGCTAGCAGCTCCGAAGTGGGGACAGGTGAGCAGTTCTTC
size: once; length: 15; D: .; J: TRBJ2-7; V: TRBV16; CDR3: CASSQWVLADNEQYF; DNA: TGTGCCAGCAGCCAATGGGTGTTGGCAGACAACGAGCAGTACTTC